Here is one T cell receptor beta chain with its context. As yet, its antigen is unknown. The protocol was immunoSEQ multiplex PCR, while the TCRdb copy is restricted to in-frame clones and leaves out a portion. The sample has more than 35,000 clones, approximately 80% seen once; the top ten hold about 5.5%. Time point described: week 23, last vaccination. Doses of 300 ug of mutant IDH1 20-mer peptide were given with topical imiquimod. New WHO grade 3 or 4 astrocytomas that were IDH1-mutant and ATRX-lost occurred in the donors. This record comes from a study of a mutant IDH1 vaccine in newly diagnosed glioma. Study context: The earlier regimen, radiotherapy, temozolomide, or both, was most often both.

This CDR3 region has 15 residues. The germline V gene has CDR1 SGDLS and CDR2 YYNGEE. V was pared by 4 bases and J by 4 bases, with 15 bases between. The study, taken as a whole, reports: The authors found pseudoprogression apparently unrelated to changes in top peripheral T cell clonotypes. The occurrence of vaccine-induced immune responses was seen in 90% to 95% of patients.

Sequencing was performed on PBMCs, taken from a glioma patient whose treatment included an IDH1 peptide vaccine. The TCR was taken from a man aged 35 to 55 with glioma. V usage is TRBV9 and J usage is TRBJ2-1; a possible D gene is TRBD2 (5 bases). CDR3 nucleotides: TGTGCCAGCAGCCTCCTCCCTACTAGTTACAATGAGCAGTTCTTC. Protein sequence: CASSLLPTSYNEQFF.